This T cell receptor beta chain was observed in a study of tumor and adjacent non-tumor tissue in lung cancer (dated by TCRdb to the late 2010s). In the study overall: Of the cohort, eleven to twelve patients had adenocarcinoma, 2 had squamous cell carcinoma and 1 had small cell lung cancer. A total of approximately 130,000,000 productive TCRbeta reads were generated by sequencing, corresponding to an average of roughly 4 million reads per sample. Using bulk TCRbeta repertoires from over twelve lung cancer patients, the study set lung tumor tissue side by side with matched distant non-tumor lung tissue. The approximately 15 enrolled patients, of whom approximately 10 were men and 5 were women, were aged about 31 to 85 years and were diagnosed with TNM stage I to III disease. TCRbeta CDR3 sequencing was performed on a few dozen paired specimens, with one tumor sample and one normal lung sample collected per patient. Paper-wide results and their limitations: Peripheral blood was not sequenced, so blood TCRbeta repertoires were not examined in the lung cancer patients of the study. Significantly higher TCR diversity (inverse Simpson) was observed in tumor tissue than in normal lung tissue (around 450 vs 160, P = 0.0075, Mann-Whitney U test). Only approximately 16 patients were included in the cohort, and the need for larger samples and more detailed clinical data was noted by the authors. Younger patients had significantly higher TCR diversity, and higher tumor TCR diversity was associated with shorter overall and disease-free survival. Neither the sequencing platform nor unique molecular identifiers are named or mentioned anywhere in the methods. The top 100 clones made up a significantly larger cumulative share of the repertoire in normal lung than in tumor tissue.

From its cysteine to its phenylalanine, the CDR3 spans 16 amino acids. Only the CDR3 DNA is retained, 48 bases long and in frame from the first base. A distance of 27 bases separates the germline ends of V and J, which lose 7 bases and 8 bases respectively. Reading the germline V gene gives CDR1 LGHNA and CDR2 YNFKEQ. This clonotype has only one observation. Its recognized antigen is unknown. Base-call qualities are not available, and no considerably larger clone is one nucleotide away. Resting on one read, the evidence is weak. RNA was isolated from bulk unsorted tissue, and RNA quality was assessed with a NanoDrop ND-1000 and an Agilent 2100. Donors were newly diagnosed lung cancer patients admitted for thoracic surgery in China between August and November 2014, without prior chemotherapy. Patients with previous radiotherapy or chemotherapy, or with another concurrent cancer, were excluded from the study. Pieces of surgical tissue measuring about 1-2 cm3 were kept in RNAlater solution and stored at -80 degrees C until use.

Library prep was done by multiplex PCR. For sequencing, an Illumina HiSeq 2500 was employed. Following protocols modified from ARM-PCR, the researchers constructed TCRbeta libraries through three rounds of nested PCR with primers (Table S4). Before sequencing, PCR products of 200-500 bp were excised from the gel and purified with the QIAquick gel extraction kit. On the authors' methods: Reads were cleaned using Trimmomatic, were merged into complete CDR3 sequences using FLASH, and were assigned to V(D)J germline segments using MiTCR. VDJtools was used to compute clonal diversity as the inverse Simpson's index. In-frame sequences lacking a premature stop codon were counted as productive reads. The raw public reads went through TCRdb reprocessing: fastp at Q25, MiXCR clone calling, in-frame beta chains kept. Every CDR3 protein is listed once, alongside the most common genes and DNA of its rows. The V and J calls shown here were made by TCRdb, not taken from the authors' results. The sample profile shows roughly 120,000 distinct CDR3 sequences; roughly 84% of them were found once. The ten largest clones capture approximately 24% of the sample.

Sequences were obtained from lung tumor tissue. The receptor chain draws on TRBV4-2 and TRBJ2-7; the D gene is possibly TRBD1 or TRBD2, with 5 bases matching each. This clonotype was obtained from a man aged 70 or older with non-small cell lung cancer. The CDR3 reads CASTHTTGPSTGKQYF. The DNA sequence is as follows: TGTGCCAGCACCCATACGACGGGACCGAGTACTGGCAAGCAGTACTTC.